Here is one T cell receptor (beta chain) with its context. It may be a read error: a sequence one base away is much more abundant. The TCRbeta library incorporated unique molecular identifiers. TCRdb reprocessed the PCR reads via MiXCR and lists one record per CDR3 protein. The sample shows some 240,000 distinct CDR3 sequences, more than 10% of them seen only once. This sample is drawn from a study of T-cell reconstitution after alpha-beta-depleted transplantation in children. Sequences were derived from PBMCs from the stem cell graft donor, sampled from the stem cell graft. The clonotype comes from a human donor who donated a stem cell graft to a child with acute lymphoblastic leukemia.

The chain's CDR3 is CASSSGREVRGDQFF. The CDR3 region has the DNA TGTGCCAGCAGCTCCGGGCGGGAGGTGAGAGGGGACCAGTTCTTC. This chain joins TRBV7-2 and TRBJ2-1; 8 bases line up with TRBD2. This CDR3 is built from 15 residues. Germline V gives CDR1 SGHTA, CDR2 FQGNSA. The V gene end was trimmed by 4 bases and the J gene end by 13 bases; junction bases not matched to a gene: 15.